This TCR beta chain was found in a study of response to subunit inactivated influenza vaccine. One entry per CDR3 protein, called by TCRdb with MiXCR from the RT-PCR reads. The sample carries under 950,000 distinct CDR3 sequences, less than 25% recorded once. The CDR3 is made up of 16 amino acids. V dropped 6 bases and J dropped 0 bases, with 18 bases sitting between them. Germline-derived CDR1 and CDR2 are SNHLY and FYNNEI. Overall study results and limits: It was the authors' suggestion that each seasonal influenza vaccination recruits few new T cells.

A word on this clonotype: No antigen is known for it.

The specimen comprised PBMCs from blood, sampled 4 to 6 days after vaccination. The receptor comes from a middle-aged man who received an inactivated influenza vaccine. The chain carries TRBV2 and TRBJ2-7; tentative D call: TRBD2 (7 bases). This chain's CDR3 is CASSERSGGASYEQYF. CDR3 DNA sequence: TGTGCCAGCAGCGAGCGATCGGGGGGCGCCTCCTACGAGCAGTACTTC. The full variable domain, its missing parts supplied by reference TRBV2 and TRBJ2-7, is EPEVTQTPSHQVTQMGQEVILRCVPISNHLYFYWYRQILGQKVEFLVSFYNNEISEKSEIFDDQFSVERPDGSNFTLKIRSTKLEDSAMYFCASSERSGGASYEQYFGPGTRLTVT.